This entry lists 23 T cell receptor beta chains sequenced from one sample in a study of blood T cell repertoires in COVID-19. Sequenced by immunoSEQ multiplex PCR; TCRdb stores in-frame clones only, minus some. This sample carries 170,000 or so clones, 65% to 85% of them seen once, and the ten largest clones take about 7%. The sample comprised peripheral blood. The source of these receptors is a woman in her 40s with COVID-19, enrolled during active disease.

The chain carries TRBV5-1 and TRBJ1-1; no clear D gene. Germline CDR1 and CDR2: SGHRS and YFSETQ. The CDR3 covers 15 residues. The V end was cut by 4 bases, the J end by 2 bases, with 15 bases between. The CDR3 loop reads CASSQQQILNTEAFF. In DNA, the CDR3 is TGCGCCAGCAGCCAACAACAGATCCTTAACACTGAAGCTTTCTTT.

The chain couples TRBV5-4 to TRBJ2-7, with 7 positions matching TRBD2. With 4 bases clipped from V and 3 bases from J, the junction kept 10 bases outside the gene matches. CDR1 SGHNT and CDR2 YYREEE come from the germline V gene (reference sequence). The CDR3 totals 15 residues. As DNA, the CDR3 is TGTGCCAGCAGCCCCGTCGGGAGGATGAGCTACGAGCAGTACTTC. Translating gives CASSPVGRMSYEQYF.

V usage is TRBV5-1 and J usage is TRBJ1-2, with D perhaps matching TRBD1 (5 bases). Trimming pared 7 bases from V and 4 bases from J, leaving 23 bases between. CDR3 size: 16 residues. Germline V gives CDR1 SGHRS, CDR2 YFSETQ. DNA for the CDR3: TGCGCCAGCGGTTCGACCAGTGCGACAGATCTCTATGGCTACACCTTC. Amino acid sequence: CASGSTSATDLYGYTF.

CDR3 coding DNA: TGTGCCAGCAGTTTAGGGAGGGTAATCGAGCAGTACTTC. Translating it yields CASSLGRVIEQYF. The rearrangement uses TRBV12-3 or TRBV12-4 and TRBJ2-7, with D perhaps TRBD2 (6 bases). The CDR3 loop spans 13 amino acids. The ends were cut back, 1 base at V and 6 bases at J, with 10 bases in the middle.

The rearrangement uses TRBV25-1 and TRBJ2-1, with 13 bases fitting TRBD2. V lost 5 bases and J lost 9; bases outside the gene matches: 7. The CDR3 contains 15 residues. CDR1 is MGHDK and CDR2 is SYGVNS in the germline V gene. CDR3 amino acids: CASSKTSGRTPEQFF. Written as DNA, the CDR3 is TGTGCCAGCAGTAAGACTAGCGGGAGGACTCCTGAGCAGTTCTTC.

The chain employs TRBV3-1 (or the pseudogene TRBV3-2) and TRBJ2-4, with 10 bases matching TRBD1. The CDR3 covers 17 residues. V lost 1 base, J lost 9 bases, and 12 bases stayed unmatched. The germline CDR1 and CDR2 sequences are LGHDT and YNNKEL (reference sequence). The CDR3 reads CASSQVVGGQGVGIQYF. The CDR3 DNA sequence: TGTGCCAGCAGCCAAGTGGTGGGTGGACAGGGGGTCGGCATTCAGTACTTC.

J is TRBJ1-1 and V is TRBV7-2; D unresolved. CDR1 is SGHTA, CDR2 FQGNSA, per germline. The CDR3 has 15 amino acids. Trimming took 5 bases from V and 1 from J, leaving 14 bases between them. CDR3 DNA sequence: TGTGCCAGCAGCCCCGCGGGGAGGAGGAACACTGAAGCTTTCTTT. Translated: CASSPAGRRNTEAFF.

This clone showed up just a few times. This chain's CDR3 is CASRDSGQGTHEQYF. The CDR3 DNA is TGTGCCAGCAGGGACTCTGGACAGGGGACCCACGAGCAGTACTTC. The chain couples TRBV6-6 to TRBJ2-7; 9 bases are shared with TRBD1. V dropped 6 bases and J dropped 5; count of bases not matched to a gene: 11. Germline CDR1 MNHNY, CDR2 SVGAGI (reference sequence). This CDR3 has 15 residues.

The chain employs TRBV7-7 and TRBJ2-5, with D uncertain. The CDR3 sequence is 15 residues long. Germline V gene lookup returns CDR1 SSHAT and CDR2 FNYEAQ (reference sequence). V lost 1 base to trimming and J lost 1 base, with 10 bases between them. CDR3 residues: CASSLGSSVQETQYF. The CDR3 DNA follows: TGTGCCAGCAGCTTAGGATCATCGGTCCAAGAGACCCAGTACTTC.

The V and J genes are TRBV10-3 and TRBJ2-5; tentatively, D is TRBD2 (5 bases). CDR1 ENHRY and CDR2 SYGVKD come from the germline V gene. Trimming shortened V by 3 bases and J by 14 bases, and 16 bases separated the two germline ends. The CDR3 is 12 amino acids. The CDR3 nucleotides read TGTGCCATCAGTGAATCAGAGCGGAGCAGATACTTC. This codes for CAISESERSRYF.

The chain is built from TRBV29-1 and TRBJ2-3; no clear D. CDR1 is SQVTM and CDR2 is ANQGSEA in the germline V gene. Trimming stripped 7 bases from V and 4 bases from J, with 9 bases between. The CDR3 covers 11 residues. The DNA for the CDR3 is TGCAGCGCGGAGCGTGCAGATACGCAGTATTTT. Residues: CSAERADTQYF.

This chain connects TRBV6-5 to TRBJ1-2; 9 bases align to TRBD1. The germline V gene has CDR1 MNHEY and CDR2 SVGAGI. Trimming took 8 bases from V and 2 from J; bases not matched to a gene: 6. CDR3 length: 14 amino acids. The CDR3 loop is CASGGQGMNYGYTF. The CDR3 coding sequence is TGTGCCAGCGGAGGACAGGGGATGAACTATGGCTACACCTTC.

The J gene is TRBJ1-2, the V gene TRBV4-1; 7 bases are a match to TRBD1. The CDR3 spans 14 residues. Germline values: CDR1 MGHRA, CDR2 YSYEKL. With 3 bases clipped from V and 4 bases from J, the junction kept 5 bases outside the gene matches. CDR3: CASSQTDRVYGYTF. The CDR3 nucleotides read TGCGCCAGCAGCCAGACCGACAGGGTCTATGGCTACACCTTC.

V gene TRBV6-5 combines with J gene TRBJ1-4; no reliable D call. V lost 7 bases, J lost 4 bases, and 13 bases lay in between. The CDR3 consists of 14 residues. The germline gives CDR1 MNHEY, CDR2 SVGAGI. CDR3 coding DNA: TGTGCCAGCAAAAGAGACACCTTTAATGAAAAACTGTTTTTT. It specifies CASKRDTFNEKLFF.

The chain carries TRBV9 and TRBJ1-2, with a tentative D call TRBD1 (6 bases). CDR3 length: 15 amino acids. V lost 3 bases to trimming and J lost 6 bases, with 18 bases between them. Germline V lookup: CDR1 SGDLS, CDR2 YYNGEE. The CDR3 coding sequence is TGTGCCAGCAGCGATACGACAGGACCTTGGGATGGCTACACCTTC. This gives the protein CASSDTTGPWDGYTF.

This chain uses TRBV3-1 (or the pseudogene TRBV3-2) with TRBJ1-4; D not resolved. Germline-derived CDR1 and CDR2 are LGHDT and YNNKEL (reference sequence). The CDR3 covers 17 residues. The ends were cut back, 4 bases at V and 2 bases at J, with 17 bases in the middle. The CDR3 nucleotides are TGTGCCAGCAGCCCTCGAGTCGGACTGCCTACTAATGAAAAACTGTTTTTT. Amino acids: CASSPRVGLPTNEKLFF.

The gene calls are TRBV5-4 and TRBJ2-7; 9 bases fit TRBD1. Germline CDR1 is SGHNT and CDR2 is YYREEE (reference sequence). V lost 4 bases to trimming and J lost 2 bases; unmatched junction nucleotides: 7. The CDR3 runs to 15 residues. The CDR3 protein is CASSEGQGKAYEQYF. CDR3 coding DNA: TGTGCCAGCAGCGAGGGACAGGGTAAGGCCTACGAGCAGTACTTC.

The V gene is TRBV7-8, the J gene TRBJ2-7; D is ambiguous. The CDR3 runs to 15 residues. The V and J ends lost 5 bases and 0 bases respectively, with 14 bases between them. CDR1 SGHVS and CDR2 FQNEAQ come from the germline V gene. The CDR3 reads CASSQFTTVSYEQYF. The CDR3 DNA is TGTGCCAGCAGCCAATTCACGACTGTCTCCTACGAGCAGTACTTC. The full variable domain, with the rest looked up from reference TRBV7-8 and TRBJ2-7, is GAGVSQSPRYKVAKRGQDVALRCDPISGHVSLFWYQQALGQGPEFLTYFQNEAQLDKSGLPSDRFFAERPEGSVSTLKIQRTQQEDSAVYLCASSQFTTVSYEQYFGPGTRLTVT.

The chain couples TRBV7-2 to TRBJ1-1; no reliable D call. The V end lost 5 bases, the J end lost 3 bases, and 13 bases lay between the germline ends. Germline CDR1 is SGHTA and CDR2 is FQGNSA. This CDR3 comprises 14 residues. This chain's CDR3 is CASSLGVAYTEAFF. CDR3 sequence (DNA): TGTGCCAGCAGCCTCGGGGTGGCGTACACTGAAGCTTTCTTT.

The chain recombines TRBV18 with TRBJ1-1, with D uncertain. Per the germline V gene, CDR1 is KGHSH and CDR2 is LQKENI. This CDR3 comprises 11 residues. With 5 bases removed from V and 3 bases from J, the gap between germline ends came to 4 bases. Here the CDR3 reads CASSEYTEAFF. CDR3 DNA sequence: TGTGCCAGCTCAGAGTACACTGAAGCTTTCTTT. Using reference TRBV18 and TRBJ1-1 for the parts outside the CDR3, the full variable domain is NAGVMQNPRHLVRRRGQEARLRCSPMKGHSHVYWYRQLPEEGLKFMVYLQKENIIDESGMPKERFSAEFPKEGPSILRIQQVVRGDSAAYFCASSEYTEAFFGQGTRLTVV.

The rearrangement uses TRBV7-9 and TRBJ1-5, with a tentative D call TRBD1 (6 bases). The V and J ends lost 1 base and 6 bases respectively, with 10 bases between them. Germline V gene lookup returns CDR1 SEHNR and CDR2 FQNEAQ (reference sequence). This CDR3 has 14 amino acids. CDR3 in DNA: TGTGCCAGCAGCTTAGGGGGGCTGCGTCAGCCCCAGCATTTT. It yields the protein CASSLGGLRQPQHF.

The V and J genes are TRBV21-1 and TRBJ1-2; the DNA was not compared with TRBD1, the D call given in the table. TRBV21-1 is shown as a pseudogene. This CDR3 has 11 amino acids. CDR3: CASSAPQGYTF. CDR3 in DNA: TGTGCCAGCAGCGCCCCGCAGGGCTACACCTTC.

The chain joins TRBV7-3 to TRBJ2-1, with TRBD1 as a possible D gene (5 bases). This CDR3 region has 16 residues. CDR1 is SGHTA, CDR2 FQGTGA, per germline. V lost 2 bases and J lost 0, with 11 bases in between. The CDR3 DNA is TGTGCCAGCAGCTTAGCGACAGTTGGCTCCTACAATGAGCAGTTCTTC. Translation gives CASSLATVGSYNEQFF.